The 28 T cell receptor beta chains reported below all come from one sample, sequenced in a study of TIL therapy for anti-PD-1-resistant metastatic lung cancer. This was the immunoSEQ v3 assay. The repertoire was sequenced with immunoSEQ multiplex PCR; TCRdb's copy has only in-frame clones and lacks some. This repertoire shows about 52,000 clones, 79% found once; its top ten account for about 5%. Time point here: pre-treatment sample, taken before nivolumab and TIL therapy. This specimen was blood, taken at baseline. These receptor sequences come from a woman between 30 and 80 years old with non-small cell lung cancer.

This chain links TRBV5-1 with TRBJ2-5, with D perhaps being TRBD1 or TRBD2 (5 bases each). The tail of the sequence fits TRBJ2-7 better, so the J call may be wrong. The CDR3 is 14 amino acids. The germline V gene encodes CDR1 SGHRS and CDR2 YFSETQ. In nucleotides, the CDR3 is TGCGCCAGCAGCCTGTTTCAGGGAGCCTACGAGCAGTACTTC. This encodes CASSLFQGAYEQYF.

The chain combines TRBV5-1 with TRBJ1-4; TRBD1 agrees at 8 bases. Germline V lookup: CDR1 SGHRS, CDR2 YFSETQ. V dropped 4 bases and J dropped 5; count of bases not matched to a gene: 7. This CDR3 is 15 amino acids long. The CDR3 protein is CASSETGGTNEKLFF. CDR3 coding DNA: TGCGCCAGCAGCGAAACAGGGGGAACAAATGAAAAACTGTTTTTT.

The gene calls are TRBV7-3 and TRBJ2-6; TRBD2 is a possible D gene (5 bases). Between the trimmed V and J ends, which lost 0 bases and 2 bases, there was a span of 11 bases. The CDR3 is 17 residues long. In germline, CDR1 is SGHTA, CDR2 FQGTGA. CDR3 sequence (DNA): TGTGCCAGCAGCTTAACGGGGAGACTTCCTGGGGCCAACGTCCTGACTTTC. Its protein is CASSLTGRLPGANVLTF.

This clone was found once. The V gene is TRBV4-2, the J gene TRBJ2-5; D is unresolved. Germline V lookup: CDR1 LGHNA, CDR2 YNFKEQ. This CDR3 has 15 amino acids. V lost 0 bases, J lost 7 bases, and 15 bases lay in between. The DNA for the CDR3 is TGTGCCAGCAGCCAAGATGTGTCAAGCGACGGGACCCAGTACTTC. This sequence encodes CASSQDVSSDGTQYF.

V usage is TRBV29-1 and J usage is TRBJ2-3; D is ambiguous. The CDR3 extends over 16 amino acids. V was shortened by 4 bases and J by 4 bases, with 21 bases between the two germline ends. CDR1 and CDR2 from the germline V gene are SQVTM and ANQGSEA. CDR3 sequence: CSVVMVIGPEADTQYF. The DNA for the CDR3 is TGCAGCGTTGTAATGGTGATCGGACCTGAGGCAGATACGCAGTATTTT.

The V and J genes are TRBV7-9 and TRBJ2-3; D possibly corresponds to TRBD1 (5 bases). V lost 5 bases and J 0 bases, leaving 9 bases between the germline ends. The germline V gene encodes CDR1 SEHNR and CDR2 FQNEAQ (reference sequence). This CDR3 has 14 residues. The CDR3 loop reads CASSADISTDTQYF. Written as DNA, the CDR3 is TGTGCCAGCAGCGCGGACATTAGCACAGATACGCAGTATTTT.

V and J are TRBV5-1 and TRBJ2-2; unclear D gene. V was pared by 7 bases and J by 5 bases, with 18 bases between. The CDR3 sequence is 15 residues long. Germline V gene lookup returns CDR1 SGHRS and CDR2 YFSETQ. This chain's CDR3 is CASSLPETPTGELFF. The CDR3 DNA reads TGCGCCAGCTCTCTGCCAGAGACCCCGACCGGGGAGCTGTTTTTT.

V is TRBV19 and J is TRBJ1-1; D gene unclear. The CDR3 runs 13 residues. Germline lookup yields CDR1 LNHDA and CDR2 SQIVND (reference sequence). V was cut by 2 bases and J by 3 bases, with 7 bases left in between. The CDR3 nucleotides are TGTGCCAGTAGTATATTTCTTTACACTGAAGCTTTCTTT. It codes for CASSIFLYTEAFF.

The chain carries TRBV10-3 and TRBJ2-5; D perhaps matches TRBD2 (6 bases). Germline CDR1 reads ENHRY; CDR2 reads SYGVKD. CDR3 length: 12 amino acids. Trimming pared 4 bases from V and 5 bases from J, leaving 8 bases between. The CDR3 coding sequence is TGTGCCATCAGTGGACTAGAGGAGACCCAGTACTTC. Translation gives CAISGLEETQYF.

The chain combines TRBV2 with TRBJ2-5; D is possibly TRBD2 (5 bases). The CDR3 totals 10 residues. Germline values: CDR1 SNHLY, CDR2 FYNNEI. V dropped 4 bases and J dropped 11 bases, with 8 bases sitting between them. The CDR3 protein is CASSVWEQYF. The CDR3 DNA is TGTGCCAGCAGTGTTTGGGAGCAGTACTTC.

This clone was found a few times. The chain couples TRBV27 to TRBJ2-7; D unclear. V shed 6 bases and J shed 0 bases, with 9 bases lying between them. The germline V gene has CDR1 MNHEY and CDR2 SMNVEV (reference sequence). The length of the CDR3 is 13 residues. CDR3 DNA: TGTGCCAGCAGCAAGTGGAGCTCCTACGAGCAGTACTTC. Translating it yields CASSKWSSYEQYF.

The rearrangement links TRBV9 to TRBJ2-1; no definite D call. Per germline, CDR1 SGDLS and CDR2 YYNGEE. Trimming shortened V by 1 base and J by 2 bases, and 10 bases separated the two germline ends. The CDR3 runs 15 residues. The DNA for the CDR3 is TGTGCCAGCAGCGTACGAAATTTACCCTACAATGAGCAGTTCTTC. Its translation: CASSVRNLPYNEQFF.

The CDR3 nucleotides read TGTGCCAGCAGCTTAGGACAGCACTATGGCTACACCTTC. Encoded protein: CASSLGQHYGYTF. This chain connects TRBV11-2 to TRBJ1-2; D may be TRBD1 (5 bases). The length of the CDR3 is 13 residues. V was cut by 1 base and J by 3 bases, with 6 bases left in between. Germline values: CDR1 SGHAT, CDR2 FQNNGV.

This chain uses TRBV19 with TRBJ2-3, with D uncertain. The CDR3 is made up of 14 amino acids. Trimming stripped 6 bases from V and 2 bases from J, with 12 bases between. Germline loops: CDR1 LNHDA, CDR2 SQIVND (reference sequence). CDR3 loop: CASRGYPNTDTQYF. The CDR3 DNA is TGTGCCAGTAGGGGATATCCAAACACAGATACGCAGTATTTT.

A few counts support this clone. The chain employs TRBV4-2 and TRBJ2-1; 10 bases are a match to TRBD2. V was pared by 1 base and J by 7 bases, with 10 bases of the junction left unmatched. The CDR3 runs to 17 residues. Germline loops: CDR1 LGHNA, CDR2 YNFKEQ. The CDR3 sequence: CASSQGSSAGGVNEQFF. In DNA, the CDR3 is TGTGCCAGCAGCCAAGGGTCATCAGCGGGGGGGGTTAATGAGCAGTTCTTC.

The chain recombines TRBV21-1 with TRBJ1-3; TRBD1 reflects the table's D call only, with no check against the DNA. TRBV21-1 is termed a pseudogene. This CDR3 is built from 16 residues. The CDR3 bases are TGTGCCAGCAGCAAAGCGTACAGGGGGTCTGGAAACACCATATATTTT. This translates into CASSKAYRGSGNTIYF.

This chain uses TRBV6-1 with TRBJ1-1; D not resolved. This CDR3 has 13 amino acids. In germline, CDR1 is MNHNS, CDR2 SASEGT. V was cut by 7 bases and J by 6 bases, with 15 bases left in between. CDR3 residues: CASMTRNGAEAFF. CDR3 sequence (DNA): TGTGCCAGCATGACTCGGAACGGCGCTGAAGCTTTCTTT.

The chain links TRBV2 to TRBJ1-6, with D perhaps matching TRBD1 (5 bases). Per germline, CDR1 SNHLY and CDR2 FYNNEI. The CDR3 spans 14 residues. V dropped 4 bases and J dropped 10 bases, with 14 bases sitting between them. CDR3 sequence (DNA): TGTGCCAGCAGTGTGCGACAGAATGGATCACCCCTCCACTTT. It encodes CASSVRQNGSPLHF.

The CDR3 bases are TGTGCCAGCAGCTACACCGGGGAAGGGGGGGAGCTGTTTTTT. This encodes CASSYTGEGGELFF. This chain links TRBV5-5 with TRBJ2-2, with D possibly matching TRBD2 (5 bases). This CDR3 has 14 residues. CDR1 and CDR2 (germline): SGHKS, YYEKEE (reference sequence). V was clipped by 3 bases and J by 8 bases, with 14 bases between them. The whole variable domain, filled in from reference TRBV5-5 and TRBJ2-2, reads DAGVTQSPTHLIKTRGQQVTLRCSPISGHKSVSWYQQVLGQGPQFIFQYYEKEERGRGNFPDRFSARQFPNYSSELNVNALLLGDSALYLCASSYTGEGGELFFGEGSRLTVL.

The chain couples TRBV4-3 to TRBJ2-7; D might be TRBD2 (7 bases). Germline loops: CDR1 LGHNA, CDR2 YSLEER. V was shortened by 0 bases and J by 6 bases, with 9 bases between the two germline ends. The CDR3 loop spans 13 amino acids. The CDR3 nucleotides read TGCGCCAGCAGCCAAGAGGGGGGGGCCGAGCAGTACTTC. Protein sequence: CASSQEGGAEQYF.

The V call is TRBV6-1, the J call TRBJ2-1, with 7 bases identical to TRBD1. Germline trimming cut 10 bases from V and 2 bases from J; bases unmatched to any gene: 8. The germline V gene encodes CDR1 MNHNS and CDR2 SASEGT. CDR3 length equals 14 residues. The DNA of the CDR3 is TGTGCCACCAGACAGGGACCTACCTACAATGAGCAGTTCTTC. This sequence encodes CATRQGPTYNEQFF.

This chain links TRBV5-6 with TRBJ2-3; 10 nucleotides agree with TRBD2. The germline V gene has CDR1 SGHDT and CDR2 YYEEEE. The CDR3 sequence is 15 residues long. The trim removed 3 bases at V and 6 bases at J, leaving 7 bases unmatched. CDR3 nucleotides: TGTGCCAGCAGCTACGGACTAGCGGAAATCGATACGCAGTATTTT. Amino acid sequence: CASSYGLAEIDTQYF.

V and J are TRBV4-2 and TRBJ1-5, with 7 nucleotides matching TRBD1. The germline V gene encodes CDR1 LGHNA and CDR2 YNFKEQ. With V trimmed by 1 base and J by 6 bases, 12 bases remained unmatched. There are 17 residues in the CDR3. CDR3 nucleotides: TGTGCCAGCAGCCAAGTCGGCAGGGGGGGTTCGGGTCAGCCCCAGCATTTT. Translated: CASSQVGRGGSGQPQHF.

The CDR3 is CASSQSPGMEQYF. The CDR3 DNA is TGTGCCAGCAGCCAGTCGCCAGGGATGGAGCAGTACTTC. The V and J genes are TRBV7-2 and TRBJ2-7, with D perhaps TRBD1 (5 bases). The germline CDR1 and CDR2 sequences are SGHTA and FQGNSA. Trimming pared 5 bases from V and 7 bases from J, leaving 15 bases between. The CDR3 loop spans 13 amino acids.

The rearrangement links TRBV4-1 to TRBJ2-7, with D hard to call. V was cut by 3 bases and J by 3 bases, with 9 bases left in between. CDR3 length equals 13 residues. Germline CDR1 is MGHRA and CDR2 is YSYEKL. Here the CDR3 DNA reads TGCGCCAGCAGCCAGACTTCAGGCTACGAGCAGTACTTC. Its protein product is CASSQTSGYEQYF.

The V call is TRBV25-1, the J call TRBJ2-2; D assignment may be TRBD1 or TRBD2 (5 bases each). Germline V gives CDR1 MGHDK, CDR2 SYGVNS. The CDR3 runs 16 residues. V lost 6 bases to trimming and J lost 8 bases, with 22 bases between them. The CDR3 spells CASRGPALGVYGELFF. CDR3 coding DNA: TGTGCCAGCAGGGGACCCGCATTAGGGGTTTATGGGGAGCTGTTTTTT. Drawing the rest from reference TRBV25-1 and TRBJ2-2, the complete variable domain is EADIYQTPRYLVIGTGKKITLECSQTMGHDKMYWYQQDPGMELHLIHYSYGVNSTEKGDLSSESTVSRIRTEHFPLTLESARPSHTSQYLCASRGPALGVYGELFFGEGSRLTVL.

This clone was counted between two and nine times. The DNA for the CDR3 is TGTGCCAGCAGTGAAGTTCGGGGGGGGAACACTGAAGCTTTCTTT. Encoded protein: CASSEVRGGNTEAFF. The rearrangement links TRBV2 to TRBJ1-1; D might be TRBD1 (5 bases). V shed 1 base and J shed 1 base, with 10 bases lying between them. The CDR3 spans 15 residues. Germline CDR1 is SNHLY and CDR2 is FYNNEI. Supplemented by reference TRBV2 and TRBJ1-1, the full variable domain reads EPEVTQTPSHQVTQMGQEVILRCVPISNHLYFYWYRQILGQKVEFLVSFYNNEISEKSEIFDDQFSVERPDGSNFTLKIRSTKLEDSAMYFCASSEVRGGNTEAFFGQGTRLTVV.

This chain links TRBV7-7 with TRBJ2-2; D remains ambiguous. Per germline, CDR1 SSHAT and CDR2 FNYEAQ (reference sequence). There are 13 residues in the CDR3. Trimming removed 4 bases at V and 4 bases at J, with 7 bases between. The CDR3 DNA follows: TGTGCCAGCAGCTCGTCCCCCACCGGGGAGCTGTTTTTT. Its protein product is CASSSSPTGELFF.